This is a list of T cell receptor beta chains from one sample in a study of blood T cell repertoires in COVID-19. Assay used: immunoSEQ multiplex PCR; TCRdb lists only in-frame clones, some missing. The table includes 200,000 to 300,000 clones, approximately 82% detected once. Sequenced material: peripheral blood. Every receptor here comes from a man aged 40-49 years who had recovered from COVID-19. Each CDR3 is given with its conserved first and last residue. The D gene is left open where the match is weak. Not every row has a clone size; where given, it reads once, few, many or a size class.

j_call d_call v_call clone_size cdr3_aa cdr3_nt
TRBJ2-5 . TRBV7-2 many CASSSQIGISKETQYF TGTGCCAGCAGCTCCCAGATTGGTATCTCGAAAGAGACCCAGTACTTC
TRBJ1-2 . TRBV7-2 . CASNRVGGVYGYTF TGTGCCAGCAACCGGGTGGGAGGGGTCTATGGCTACACCTTC
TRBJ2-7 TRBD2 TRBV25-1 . CASSEYLTSGGVGEQYF TGTGCCAGCAGTGAATATCTTACTAGCGGGGGAGTTGGCGAGCAGTACTTC
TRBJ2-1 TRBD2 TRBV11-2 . CASSLVMVSAGVDEQFF TGTGCCAGCAGCTTAGTAATGGTATCGGCGGGGGTGGATGAGCAGTTCTTC
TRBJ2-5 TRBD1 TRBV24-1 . CATSDSGGAETQYF TGTGCCACCAGTGATTCAGGGGGCGCCGAGACCCAGTACTTC
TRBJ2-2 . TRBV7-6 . CASSLVRSGELFF TGTGCCAGCAGCTTAGTACGGTCCGGGGAGCTGTTTTTT
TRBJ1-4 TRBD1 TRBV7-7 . CASSLSTGDKLFF TGTGCTAGCAGCCTATCGACAGGGGACAAACTGTTTTTT
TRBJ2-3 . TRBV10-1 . CASSVVSTDTQYF TGCGCCAGCAGTGTCGTTAGCACAGATACGCAGTATTTT
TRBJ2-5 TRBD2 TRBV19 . CASSRSGGAQETQYF TGTGCCAGTAGCCGTAGCGGGGGGGCCCAAGAGACCCAGTACTTC
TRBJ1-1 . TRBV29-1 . CSVEVARATEAFF TGCAGCGTTGAAGTCGCCAGGGCTACTGAAGCTTTCTTT
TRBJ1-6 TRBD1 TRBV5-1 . CASSYGTGDLVHF TGCGCCAGCAGCTACGGGACAGGTGATCTGGTCCACTTT
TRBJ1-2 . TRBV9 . CASSPLGYGYTF TGTGCCAGCAGCCCCCTCGGCTATGGCTACACCTTC
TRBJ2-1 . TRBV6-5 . CASRGLDLRSNEQFF TGTGCCAGCAGAGGACTCGACCTAAGGTCCAATGAGCAGTTCTTC
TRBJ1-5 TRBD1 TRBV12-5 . CASGTDRAYQPQHF TGTGCTAGTGGAACAGACAGGGCCTATCAGCCCCAGCATTTT
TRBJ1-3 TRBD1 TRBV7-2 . CASSTQGGGNTIYF TGTGCCAGCAGCACACAGGGGGGCGGAAACACCATATATTTT
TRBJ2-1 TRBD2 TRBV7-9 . CASSLGGMAGEIYNEQFF TGTGCCAGCAGCTTAGGAGGGATGGCGGGAGAGATCTACAATGAGCAGTTCTTC
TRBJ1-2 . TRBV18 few CASSRTEDYGYTF TGTGCCAGCTCTCGGACAGAGGACTATGGCTACACCTTC
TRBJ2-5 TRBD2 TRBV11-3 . CASSLDPPRRLAGEETQYF TGTGCCAGCAGCTTAGATCCCCCACGCAGACTAGCGGGGGAAGAGACCCAGTACTTC
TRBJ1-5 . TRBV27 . CASRGGNQPQHF TGTGCCAGCAGAGGAGGCAATCAGCCCCAGCATTTT
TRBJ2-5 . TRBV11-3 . CASSLDLQLAGTPSQETQYF TGTGCCAGCAGCTTAGATTTACAGCTAGCAGGGACACCGTCCCAAGAGACCCAGTACTTC
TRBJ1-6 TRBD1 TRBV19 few CASTGTGDSPLHF TGTGCCAGTACGGGGACAGGGGACTCACCCCTCCACTTT
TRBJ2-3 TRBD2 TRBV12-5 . CASAWTSRTDTQYF TGTGCTAGTGCCTGGACTAGCCGCACAGATACGCAGTATTTT
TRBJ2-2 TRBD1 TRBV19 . CASTPTGTGNTGELFF TGTGCCAGTACTCCGACCGGGACAGGTAACACCGGGGAGCTGTTTTTT
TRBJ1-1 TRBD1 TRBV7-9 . CASNPRGRAFF TGTGCCAGCAACCCGAGGGGGCGCGCTTTCTTT
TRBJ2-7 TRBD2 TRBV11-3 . CASSLGLAAYEQYF TGTGCCAGCAGCTTAGGACTAGCGGCCTACGAGCAGTACTTC
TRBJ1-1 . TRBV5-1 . CASSLGRSNTEAFF TGCGCCAGCAGCTTGGGGAGATCGAACACTGAAGCTTTCTTT
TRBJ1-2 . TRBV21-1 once CASSKKNRGAPYGYTF TGTGCCAGCAGCAAAAAGAACAGGGGGGCTCCCTATGGCTACACCTTC
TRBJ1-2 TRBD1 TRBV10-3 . CAITIVPGQGNYGYTF TGTGCCATCACTATAGTCCCGGGACAGGGTAACTATGGCTACACCTTC
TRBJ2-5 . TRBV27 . CASTRPEAQYF TGTGCCAGCACTCGACCGGAGGCCCAGTACTTC
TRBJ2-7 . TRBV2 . CASSEFRDRYF TGTGCCAGCAGTGAATTCAGGGATCGCTACTTC
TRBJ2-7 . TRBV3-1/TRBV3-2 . CASSQYQTYAQYF TGTGCCAGCAGCCAATATCAGACATACGCGCAGTACTTC
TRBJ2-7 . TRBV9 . CASSANLGGEQYF TGTGCCAGCAGCGCAAATTTAGGGGGCGAGCAGTACTTC
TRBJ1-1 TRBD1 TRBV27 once CASSSGTGPRLGAFF TGTGCCAGCAGTTCCGGGACAGGCCCCCGACTAGGAGCTTTCTTT
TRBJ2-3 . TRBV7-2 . CASSPGGRDTQYF TGTGCCAGCAGCCCCGGAGGAAGAGATACGCAGTATTTT
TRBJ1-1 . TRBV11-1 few CASSLAGPRDKNTEAFF TGTGCCAGCAGCTTAGCGGGGCCCCGCGATAAGAACACTGAAGCTTTCTTT